The clone carrying this T cell receptor (beta chain) was counted a single time. The junction departs from germline at one end; a sequencing error may be responsible. Here immunoSEQ multiplex PCR was the method, and the copy in TCRdb shows in-frame clones only, minus some. The table shows roughly 70,000 clones, with 93% occurring only once. The source of the sample is a study of technical replicates of blood from a handful of donors. This CDR3 is 15 amino acids long. Germline values: CDR1 LNHDA, CDR2 SQIVND (reference sequence). V is TRBV19 and J is TRBJ2-2; D may be TRBD2 (6 bases). The sequence was collected from a human donor in good health. Sequencing was done on a sample of T cells isolated from PBMCs. The CDR3: CASSIVHSNTGGLFF. The CDR3 coding sequence is TGTGCCAGTAGTATAGTACACAGCAACACCGGGGGGCTGTTTTTT.